A selection of T cell receptor beta chains follows, all from one sample in a study of blood T cell repertoires in COVID-19. TCRdb's table, derived via immunoSEQ multiplex PCR, lists solely in-frame clones and lacks some. The sample contains 150,000 to 200,000 clones, around 72% of which appear only once. The sample comprised peripheral blood. The receptors derive from an elderly woman with acute or convalescent COVID-19. CDR3s include the opening cysteine and the closing phenylalanine or tryptophan. Fields, in order: clone size, V gene, D gene, J gene, CDR3 protein, CDR3 DNA. D genes are given only for firm matches. Clone size, where shown, is once, few, many, or a class for clones that have expanded.

>.|TRBV7-2|.|TRBJ2-3
CASSLLPGLADTQYF
TGTGCCAGCAGCTTACTTCCTGGACTGGCAGATACGCAGTATTTT
>.|TRBV7-2|.|TRBJ2-7
CASSLGGGATYEQYF
TGTGCCAGCAGCTTGGGAGGGGGAGCGACCTACGAGCAGTACTTC
>.|TRBV28|TRBD1|TRBJ2-2
CASSQGTGRELFF
TGTGCCAGCAGTCAAGGGACAGGGAGGGAGCTGTTTTTT
>.|TRBV4-2|.|TRBJ2-3
CASSQGLGGTDTQYF
TGTGCCAGCAGCCAAGGGCTAGGCGGCACAGATACGCAGTATTTT
>.|TRBV29-1|.|TRBJ2-1
CSGQSYNEQFF
TGCAGCGGTCAGTCCTACAATGAGCAGTTCTTC
>few|TRBV3-1/TRBV3-2|.|TRBJ2-1
CASSPQSGSVQFF
TGTGCCAGCAGCCCTCAGTCCGGGTCAGTGCAGTTCTTC
>.|TRBV19|.|TRBJ1-5
CASSMAGFRQPQHF
TGTGCCAGTAGTATGGCCGGTTTCAGGCAGCCCCAGCATTTT
>.|TRBV10-3|TRBD1|TRBJ1-6
CAISESGPGGNNSPLHF
TGTGCCATCAGTGAGTCGGGGCCAGGGGGAAATAATTCACCCCTCCACTTT
>.|TRBV7-2|.|TRBJ2-5
CASSLSVGETQYF
TGTGCCAGCAGCCTTAGTGTCGGGGAGACCCAGTACTTC
>.|TRBV20-1|TRBD1|TRBJ1-2
CSASPNPGQGADGYTF
TGCAGTGCTAGTCCCAACCCCGGACAGGGGGCTGATGGCTACACCTTC
>few|TRBV30|.|TRBJ1-5
CAWSFGGAGNQPQHF
TGTGCCTGGAGTTTTGGGGGGGCGGGCAATCAGCCCCAGCATTTT
>once|TRBV6-6|TRBD1|TRBJ2-3
CASSGTVDTQYF
TGTGCCAGCAGCGGGACAGTCGATACGCAGTATTTT
>.|TRBV7-9|.|TRBJ2-3
CASSPGHSTDTQYF
TGTGCCAGCAGCCCGGGACATAGCACAGATACGCAGTATTTT
>.|TRBV6-6|TRBD2|TRBJ2-2
CASSYASGVNTGELFF
TGTGCCAGCAGTTACGCCAGCGGGGTGAACACCGGGGAGCTGTTTTTT
>.|TRBV5-1|.|TRBJ1-4
CASSFTGIINEKLFF
TGCGCCAGCAGCTTCACAGGGATCATTAATGAAAAACTGTTTTTT
>.|TRBV28|.|TRBJ2-3
CASSYGSPPDTQYF
TGTGCCAGCAGTTACGGGAGCCCCCCAGATACGCAGTATTTT
>once|TRBV27|.|TRBJ2-1
CASSLNSVQVLEQFF
TGTGCCAGCAGTTTGAATAGCGTACAAGTTTTAGAGCAGTTCTTC
>few|TRBV19|TRBD1|TRBJ1-3
CASSSGQATGNTIYF
TGTGCCAGTAGTTCCGGACAGGCCACTGGAAACACCATATATTTT
>once|TRBV28|TRBD2|TRBJ2-7
CASRVMTLKRENEQYF
TGTGCCAGCCGCGTGATGACCTTGAAGCGGGAGAACGAGCAGTACTTC
>.|TRBV5-1|TRBD2|TRBJ2-1
CASSQPGLATYNEQFF
TGCGCCAGCAGCCAGCCGGGACTAGCGACCTACAATGAGCAGTTCTTC
>.|TRBV4-3|TRBD2|TRBJ2-3
CASSQEVAGATDTQYF
TGCGCCAGCAGCCAAGAAGTAGCGGGAGCCACAGATACGCAGTATTTT
>.|TRBV9|.|TRBJ2-7
CASSPTGTPLGEQYF
TGTGCCAGCAGCCCAACCGGGACACCTCTGGGAGAGCAGTACTTC
>.|TRBV19|TRBD2|TRBJ2-1
CASRETSGGSSYNEQFF
TGTGCCAGTAGAGAGACGTCGGGAGGGAGCTCCTACAATGAGCAGTTCTTC
>.|TRBV15|.|TRBJ1-5
CATSRDSQGSQPQHF
TGTGCCACCAGCAGAGATAGCCAGGGAAGTCAGCCCCAGCATTTT
>.|TRBV11-2|TRBD2|TRBJ2-1
CASSPGLAEGYNEQFF
TGTGCCAGCAGCCCGGGACTAGCGGAGGGATACAATGAGCAGTTCTTC
>.|TRBV27|TRBD2|TRBJ2-3
CASSPGSSGMTDTQYF
TGTGCCAGCAGTCCCGGGTCTAGCGGGATGACAGATACGCAGTATTTT
>.|TRBV6-1|.|TRBJ1-6
CASSEQIYNSPLHF
TGTGCCAGCAGTGAACAGATCTATAATTCACCCCTCCACTTT
>.|TRBV2|.|TRBJ2-2
CASSDDQANTGELFF
TGTGCCAGCAGCGACGACCAGGCGAACACCGGGGAGCTGTTTTTT
>.|TRBV7-2|TRBD1|TRBJ2-1
CASSPTGDEQFF
TGTGCCAGCAGCCCAACAGGGGATGAGCAGTTCTTC
>.|TRBV2|TRBD1|TRBJ2-7
CASSIDRAYEQYF
TGTGCCAGCAGCATTGACAGGGCCTACGAGCAGTACTTC
>.|TRBV28|TRBD2|TRBJ2-7
CASSLGAGGGEQYF
TGTGCCAGCAGCCTTGGAGCGGGAGGGGGAGAGCAGTACTTC
>many|TRBV9|TRBD1|TRBJ2-7
CASSDGRDRDSYEQYF
TGTGCCAGCAGCGATGGACGGGACAGAGACTCCTACGAGCAGTACTTC
>many|TRBV2|TRBD2|TRBJ2-1
CASSDWGLAGVEQFF
TGTGCCAGCAGTGATTGGGGACTAGCGGGAGTTGAGCAGTTCTTC
>.|TRBV6-5|.|TRBJ1-1
CASRGEDTEAFF
TGTGCCAGTCGCGGGGAGGACACTGAAGCTTTCTTT
>few|TRBV7-8|TRBD1|TRBJ1-5
CASSTTGVSTQPQHF
TGTGCCAGCAGCACCACAGGGGTGAGTACCCAGCCCCAGCATTTT